This T cell receptor (beta chain) derives from a study of cytotoxic CD8 clonotypes in ibrutinib-treated CLL. Study-wide context: Patients gave response samples after a median 12 months of treatment, range 6 to 36. Whole-study results and caveats: Clonality rose at ibrutinib response, held steady in sustained remission, and fell toward baseline at progression.

Sequencing was designed to attain a depth spanning 1 in 200,000 to 1 in 1 million T cells. Libraries were prepared by immunoSEQ multiplex PCR; TCRdb keeps only in-frame clonotypes and omits some of them. The sample carries roughly 220,000 clones, 79% recorded once. Germline lookup yields CDR1 SGHRS and CDR2 YFSETQ. The CDR3 sequence is 12 residues long. Trimming took off 3 bases at V and 7 bases at J, with 11 bases between the two ends. A note on this clone: The antigen is undetermined.

The TCR originated in a human donor with chronic lymphocytic leukemia. The sample consisted of PBMCs, taken after 12 months of ibrutinib treatment. The V and J genes are TRBV5-1 and TRBJ2-7, with a tentative D call TRBD1 (6 bases). The CDR3: CASSYDRTEQYF. CDR3 nucleotides: TGCGCCAGCAGCTACGACAGGACGGAGCAGTACTTC.